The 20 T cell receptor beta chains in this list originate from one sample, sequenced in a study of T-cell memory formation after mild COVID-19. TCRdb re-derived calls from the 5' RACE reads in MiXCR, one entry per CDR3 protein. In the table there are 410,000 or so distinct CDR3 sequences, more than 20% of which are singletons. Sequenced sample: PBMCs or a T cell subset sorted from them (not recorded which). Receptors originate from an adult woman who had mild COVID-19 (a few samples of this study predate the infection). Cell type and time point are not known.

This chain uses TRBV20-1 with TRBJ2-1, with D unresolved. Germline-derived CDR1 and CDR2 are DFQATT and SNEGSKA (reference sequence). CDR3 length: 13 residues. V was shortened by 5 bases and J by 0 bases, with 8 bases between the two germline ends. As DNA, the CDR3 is TGCAGTGCTCTGTTAAGCTCCTACAATGAGCAGTTCTTC. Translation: CSALLSSYNEQFF.

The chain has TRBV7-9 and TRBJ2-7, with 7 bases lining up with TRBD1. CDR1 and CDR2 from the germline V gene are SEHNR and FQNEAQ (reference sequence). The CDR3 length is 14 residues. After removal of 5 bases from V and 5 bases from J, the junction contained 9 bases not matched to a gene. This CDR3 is CASSRTGQRHEQYF. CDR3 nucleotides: TGTGCCAGCAGCAGGACGGGACAGCGCCACGAGCAGTACTTC.

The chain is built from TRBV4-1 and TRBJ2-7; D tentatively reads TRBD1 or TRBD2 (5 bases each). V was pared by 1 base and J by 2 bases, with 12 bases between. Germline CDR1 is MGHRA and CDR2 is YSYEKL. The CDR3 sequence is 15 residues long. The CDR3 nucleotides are TGCGCCAGCAGCCAAGCCGGGACGGCAACCTACGAGCAGTACTTC. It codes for CASSQAGTATYEQYF.

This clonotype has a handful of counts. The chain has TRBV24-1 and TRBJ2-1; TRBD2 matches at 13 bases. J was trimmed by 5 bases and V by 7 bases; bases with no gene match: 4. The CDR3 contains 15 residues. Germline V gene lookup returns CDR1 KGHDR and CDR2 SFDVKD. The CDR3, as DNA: TGTGCCACCAGCGTTGGGACTAGCGGGGACAATGAGCAGTTCTTC. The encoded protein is CATSVGTSGDNEQFF.

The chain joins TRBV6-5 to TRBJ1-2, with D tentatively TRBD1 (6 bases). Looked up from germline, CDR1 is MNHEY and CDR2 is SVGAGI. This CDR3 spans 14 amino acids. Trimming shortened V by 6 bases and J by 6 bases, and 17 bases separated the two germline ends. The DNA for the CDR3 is TGTGCCAGCAGCCGAACAAACAGGGAACATGGCTACACCTTC. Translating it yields CASSRTNREHGYTF.

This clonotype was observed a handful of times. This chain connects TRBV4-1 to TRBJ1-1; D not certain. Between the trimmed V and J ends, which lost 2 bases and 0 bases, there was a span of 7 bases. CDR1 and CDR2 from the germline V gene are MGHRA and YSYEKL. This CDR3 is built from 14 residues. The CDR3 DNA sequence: TGCGCCAGCAGCCAACTGGCGGTGAACACTGAAGCTTTCTTT. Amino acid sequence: CASSQLAVNTEAFF.

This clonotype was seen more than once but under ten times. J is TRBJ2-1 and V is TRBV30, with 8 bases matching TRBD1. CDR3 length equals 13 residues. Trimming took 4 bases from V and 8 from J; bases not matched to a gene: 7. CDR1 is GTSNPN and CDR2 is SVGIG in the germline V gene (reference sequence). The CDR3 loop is CAWKDQGADEQFF. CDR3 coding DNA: TGTGCCTGGAAAGATCAGGGGGCGGATGAGCAGTTCTTC.

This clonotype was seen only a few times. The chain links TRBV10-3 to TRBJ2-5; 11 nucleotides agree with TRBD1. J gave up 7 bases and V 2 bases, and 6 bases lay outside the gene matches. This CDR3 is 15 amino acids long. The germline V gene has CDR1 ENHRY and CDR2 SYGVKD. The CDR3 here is CAISEPGQGVGTQYF. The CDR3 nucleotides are TGTGCCATCAGTGAGCCGGGACAGGGGGTAGGGACCCAGTACTTC.

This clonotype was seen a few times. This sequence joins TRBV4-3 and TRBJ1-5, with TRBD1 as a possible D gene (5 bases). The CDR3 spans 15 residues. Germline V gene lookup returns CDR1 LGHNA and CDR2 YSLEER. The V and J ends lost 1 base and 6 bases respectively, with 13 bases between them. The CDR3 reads CASSQGLQGGQPQHF. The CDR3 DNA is TGCGCCAGCAGCCAAGGGTTGCAGGGTGGTCAGCCCCAGCATTTT.

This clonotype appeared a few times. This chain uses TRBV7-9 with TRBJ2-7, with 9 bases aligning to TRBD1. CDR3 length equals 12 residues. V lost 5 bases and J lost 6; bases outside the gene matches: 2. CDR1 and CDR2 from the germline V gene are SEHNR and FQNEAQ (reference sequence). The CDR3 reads CASSRQGVEQYF. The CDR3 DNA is TGTGCCAGCAGCCGACAGGGGGTCGAGCAGTACTTC.

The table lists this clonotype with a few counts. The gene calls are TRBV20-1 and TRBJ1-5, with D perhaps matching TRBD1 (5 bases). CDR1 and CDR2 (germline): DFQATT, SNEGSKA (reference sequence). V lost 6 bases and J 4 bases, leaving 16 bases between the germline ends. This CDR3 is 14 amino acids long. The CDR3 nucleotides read TGCAGTGCCAGTACCGGGACCGATAATCAGCCCCAGCATTTT. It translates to CSASTGTDNQPQHF.

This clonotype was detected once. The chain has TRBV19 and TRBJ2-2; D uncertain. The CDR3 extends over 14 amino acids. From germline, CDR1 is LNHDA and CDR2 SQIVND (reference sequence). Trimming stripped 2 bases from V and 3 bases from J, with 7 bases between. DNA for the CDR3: TGTGCCAGTAGTATAAGGCAGCACACCGGGGAGCTGTTTTTT. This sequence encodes CASSIRQHTGELFF.

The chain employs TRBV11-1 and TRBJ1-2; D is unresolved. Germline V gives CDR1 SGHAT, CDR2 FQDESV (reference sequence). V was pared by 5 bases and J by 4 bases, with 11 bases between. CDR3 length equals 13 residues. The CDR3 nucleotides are TGTGCCAGCAGCGACCGGGCCGCCTATGGCTACACCTTC. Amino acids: CASSDRAAYGYTF. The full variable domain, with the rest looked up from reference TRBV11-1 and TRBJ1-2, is EAEVAQSPRYKITEKSQAVAFWCDPISGHATLYWYRQILGQGPELLVQFQDESVVDDSQLPKDRFSAERLKGVDSTLKIQPAELGDSAMYLCASSDRAAYGYTFGSGTRLTVV.

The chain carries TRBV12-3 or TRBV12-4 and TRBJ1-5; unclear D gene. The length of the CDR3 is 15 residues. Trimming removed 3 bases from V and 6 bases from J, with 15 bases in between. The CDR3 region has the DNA TGTGCCAGCAGTTTTGTGGTGGGAGGGAGTCAGCCCCAGCATTTT. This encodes CASSFVVGGSQPQHF.

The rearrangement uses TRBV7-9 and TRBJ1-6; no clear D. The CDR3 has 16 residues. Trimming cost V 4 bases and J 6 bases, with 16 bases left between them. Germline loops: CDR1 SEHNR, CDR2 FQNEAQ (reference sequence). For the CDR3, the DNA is TGTGCCAGCAGCTCCCCTGACGGGCTTTTTAATTCACCCCTCCACTTT. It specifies CASSSPDGLFNSPLHF. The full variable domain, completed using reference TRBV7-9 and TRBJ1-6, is DTGVSQNPRHKITKRGQNVTFRCDPISEHNRLYWYRQTLGQGPEFLTYFQNEAQLEKSRLLSDRFSAERPKGSFSTLEIQRTEQGDSAMYLCASSSPDGLFNSPLHFGNGTRLTVT.

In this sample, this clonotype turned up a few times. CDR3 sequence (DNA): TGTGCCACCTCACAGACGACGGACACCGGGGAGCTGTTTTTT. Its protein product is CATSQTTDTGELFF. The gene calls are TRBV24-1 and TRBJ2-2, with unresolved D. Deletions cut 9 bases from V and 3 bases from J, with 13 bases between. This CDR3 has 14 residues. Germline loops: CDR1 KGHDR, CDR2 SFDVKD.

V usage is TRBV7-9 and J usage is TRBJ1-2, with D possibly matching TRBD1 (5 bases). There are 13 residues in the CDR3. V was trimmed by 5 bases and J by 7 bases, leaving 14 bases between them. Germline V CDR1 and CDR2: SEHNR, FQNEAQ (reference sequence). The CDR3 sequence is CASSGGGLFGYTF. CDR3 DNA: TGTGCCAGCAGCGGGGGGGGACTTTTTGGCTACACCTTC.

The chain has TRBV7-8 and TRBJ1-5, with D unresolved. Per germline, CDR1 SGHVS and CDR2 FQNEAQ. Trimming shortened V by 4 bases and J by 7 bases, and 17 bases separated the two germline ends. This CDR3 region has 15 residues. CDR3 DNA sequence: TGTGCCAGCAGCTCCGACATAACCCGGCGGCAGCCCCAGCATTTT. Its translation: CASSSDITRRQPQHF.

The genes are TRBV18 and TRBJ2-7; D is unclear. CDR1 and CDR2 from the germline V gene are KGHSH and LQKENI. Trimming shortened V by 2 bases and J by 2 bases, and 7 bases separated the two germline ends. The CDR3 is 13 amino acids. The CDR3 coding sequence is TGTGCCAGCTCACCAGTCGGCCCCTACGAGCAGTACTTC. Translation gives CASSPVGPYEQYF.

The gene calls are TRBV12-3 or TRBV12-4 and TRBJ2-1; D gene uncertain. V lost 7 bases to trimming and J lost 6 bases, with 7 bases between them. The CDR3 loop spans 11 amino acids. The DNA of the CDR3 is TGTGCCAGCACGAGGTCCAATGAGCAGTTCTTC. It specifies CASTRSNEQFF.